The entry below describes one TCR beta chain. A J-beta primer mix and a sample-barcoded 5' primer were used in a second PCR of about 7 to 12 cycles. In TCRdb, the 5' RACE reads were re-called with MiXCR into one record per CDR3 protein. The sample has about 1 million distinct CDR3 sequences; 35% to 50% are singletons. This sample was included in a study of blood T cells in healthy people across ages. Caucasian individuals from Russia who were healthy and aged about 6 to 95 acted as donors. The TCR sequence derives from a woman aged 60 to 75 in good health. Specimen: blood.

The CDR3 here is CASSQDPQGNIASWTDTQYF. The CDR3 coding sequence is TGTGCCAGCAGCCAAGACCCACAGGGAAATATTGCCTCGTGGACAGATACGCAGTATTTT. The chain couples TRBV4-2 to TRBJ2-3; the D gene is possibly TRBD1 (6 bases). The CDR3 consists of 20 residues. The germline V gene encodes CDR1 LGHNA and CDR2 YNFKEQ. V lost 0 bases, J lost 3 bases, and 25 bases lay in between.